A selection of T cell receptor beta chains follows, all from one sample in a study of T cells expressing NK-cell markers. One entry per CDR3 protein, without DNA, is what TCRdb gives after re-calling the 5' RACE reads. The repertoire table contains under 500,000 distinct CDR3 sequences. Sequencing input: blood T cells: a sorted CD56 or NKG2C T cell subset, CD4+ or CD8+ T cells, or bulk PBMC T cells (not recorded which). Receptor source: a woman aged 18 to 75 in good health. The CDR3 runs from the conserved cysteine through the conserved F or W. The order of the fields is V gene, J gene, CDR3 protein.

TRBV19	TRBJ1-3	CASSNLRISGNTIYF
TRBV7-2	TRBJ2-1	CASSLGTSGGYEQFF
TRBV7-2	TRBJ1-6	CASSLPTPSPLHF
TRBV29-1	TRBJ2-7	CSVEGSSGPYEQYF
TRBV5-1	TRBJ2-3	CASSLTATDTQYF
TRBV7-9	TRBJ2-1	CASSLNSGLAGYNEQFF
TRBV6-2/TRBV6-3	TRBJ1-5	CASSPLGGPNLQPQHF
TRBV6-5	TRBJ1-2	CASSSADSPYGYTF
TRBV28	TRBJ2-1	CASTPRRTLGLDEQFF
TRBV7-3	TRBJ2-2	CASSAGGTGELFF
TRBV5-1	TRBJ2-2	CASSKTGGDTGELFF
TRBV7-2	TRBJ2-4	CASSPNRGRNIQYF
TRBV5-6	TRBJ1-4	CASSFFAGGEDEKLFF
TRBV3-1	TRBJ2-2	CASSPPGLTTGELFF
TRBV12-3/TRBV12-4	TRBJ2-5	CAQRSPLETQYF
TRBV27	TRBJ2-1	CASSFTRGDEQFF
TRBV20-1	TRBJ2-2	CSASGLAGDTGELFF
TRBV29-1	TRBJ2-6	CSVVVLAVSGANVLTF
TRBV7-9	TRBJ2-1	CASSTTFLRGHEQFF
TRBV10-3	TRBJ1-2	CAISDSQVTNYGYTF
TRBV20-1	TRBJ2-5	CSARKGGLETQYF
TRBV5-1	TRBJ2-3	CASSLALAGTDTQYF
TRBV5-6	TRBJ2-6	CASSLVLGRLDSGANVLTF
TRBV19	TRBJ2-1	CASSLTKTGGYNEQFF
TRBV7-2	TRBJ2-7	CASSFILREQYF
TRBV7-3	TRBJ2-1	CASSLTRDSPYNEQFF
TRBV20-1	TRBJ2-3	CSAQLAKSTDTQYF
TRBV12-3/TRBV12-4	TRBJ2-1	CASSPGQVGEQFF
TRBV7-2	TRBJ1-4	CASSLMNEKLFF
TRBV27	TRBJ1-2	CASSFWATSGYGYTF
TRBV9	TRBJ2-5	CASSGDSSHQETQYF
TRBV6-2/TRBV6-3	TRBJ2-1	CASSYSSQVRYNEQFF
TRBV12-3/TRBV12-4	TRBJ2-5	CASSPPGRNQETQYF
TRBV5-1	TRBJ2-2	CASSWGTSGGELFF
TRBV24-1	TRBJ1-2	CATSEPKTGVVGYTF